Sequencing of this TCR beta chain was carried out in a study of T cell responses to AZD1222 COVID-19 vaccine. The assay was immunoSEQ multiplex PCR, and TCRdb's table has in-frame clones only and misses some. This table holds about 130,000 clones, 70% to 90% found once. The V gene end was trimmed by 4 bases and the J gene end by 2 bases; junction bases not matched to a gene: 4. Germline loops: CDR1 KGHSH, CDR2 LQKENI. The CDR3 has 15 amino acids. J is TRBJ2-5 and V is TRBV18; 10 bases line up with TRBD1. This sample comprised peripheral blood, obtained on day 0 of AZD1222 vaccination. The receptor was isolated from an adult in good health. The CDR3 region is CASSRGTGVQETQYF. The DNA for the CDR3 is TGTGCCAGCTCACGAGGGACAGGGGTACAAGAGACCCAGTACTTC.